This TCR beta chain was recovered during a study of STAT5B mutations in CD4+ large granular lymphocyte leukemia. Sequenced by immunoSEQ multiplex PCR; TCRdb stores in-frame clones only, minus some. The sample contains around 43,000 clones, approximately 86% of which appear only once. Material: CD4+ T cells from blood buffy coats. The origin of this receptor is a human donor in good health.

CDR3 residues: CASSQDDQAEADTQYF. The CDR3 nucleotides read TGTGCCAGCAGCCAAGATGACCAGGCCGAGGCCGATACGCAGTATTTT. The V gene is TRBV4-2, the J gene TRBJ2-3, with D unclear. This CDR3 region has 16 residues. V was shortened by 0 bases and J by 6 bases, with 16 bases between the two germline ends. Germline values: CDR1 LGHNA, CDR2 YNFKEQ.